This T cell receptor beta chain was recovered during a study of Tregs in tolerant kidney transplant recipients (dated by TCRdb to the late 2010s). For the wider study: Transplants used related donors with nonmyeloablative bone marrow transplantation; mixed chimerism was transient in the human trials. TCRbeta sequencing was used in the study to identify donor-specific regulatory T cells before combined kidney and bone marrow transplantation, and the identified cells were then tracked after transplant.

What this sample's time point label stands for: blood sample drawn before combined kidney and bone marrow transplant. Unstimulated Tregs (CD4+CD25+CD127-), CD4+ non-Tregs (CD4+CD25-), CD4 and CD8 cells were FACS-sorted from thawed PBMCs. Patients were a few combined kidney and bone marrow transplant recipients from the ITN036ST trial, and only these trial subjects had samples available. Healthy control blood was processed by Ficoll density gradient to PBMCs and cryopreserved; patient PBMCs were collected before and after transplant. Trimming removed 4 bases from V and 2 bases from J; the gene matches leave 1 base unexplained. The CDR3 goes from the cysteine to the phenylalanine over 13 residues. Kept here is only the CDR3 DNA, which spans 39 bases and is read in frame from base 1. Based on the germline V gene (reference sequence), the CDR1 and CDR2 sequences are SGHNT and YYREEE. General study outcomes and caveats: Although technical replication error seemed to be minimal, the question of biological reproducibility was not addressed directly. Expanding Tregs with activated donor B cells appeared to identify the most biologically relevant and donor-specific TCRbeta repertoire. Donor-specific Treg expansion exceeded global Treg expansion in tolerant patients, suggesting antigen-driven rather than nonspecific expansion. The study was constrained by small patient numbers, and validation of the findings is required in larger populations and under other immunosuppression protocols. For some patients the PCR primers changed over time, which made it impossible to compare the samples from those patients at the nucleotide level.

With regard to this clone: This receptor's antigen is unknown. The record has no base qualities; no much larger clone is one base away.

For TCRbeta CDR3 sequencing, genomic DNA was extracted from sorted cells using the QIAGEN DNeasy Blood and Tissue Kit. High-throughput TCRbeta CDR3 sequencing, including PCR amplification with bias correction and internal controls, was performed commercially through immunoSEQ. In the paper's pipeline: A unique productive TCRbeta sequence was defined by the CDR3 nucleotide sequence when primers matched, and otherwise by the CDR3 amino acid sequence together with the Vbeta and Jbeta genes. As a correction for sorting error, sequences shared between sorted populations at a frequency ratio of 2:1 or less were discarded, and the remaining shared sequences were assigned to the higher population. Donor-reactive sequences were defined as at least 5-fold expanded in CFSE-low cells versus unstimulated cells, with frequency of at least 0.01% in CFSE-low cells. Repertoire divergence was quantified by Jensen-Shannon divergence calculated from the top 100 TCRbeta sequences ranked by frequency. For samples with multiple sequencing runs, sorting error was corrected in each run separately before the runs were combined. The table was pulled from immuneACCESS by TCRdb, which kept in-frame rearrangements only. Such tables lose some clones; where checked, under half of the loss comes from unresolved V genes, and the rest has no known cause. The DNA gave D and trimming, while V, J and clone size come from that table. In all, the sample holds about 83,000 clones, and roughly 98% of those were seen once. The ten top clones hold approximately 0.52% of the sample.

Source: CD4+ T cells from blood, taken before the transplant. This sequence was found in a human donor who received a combined kidney and bone marrow transplant. The chain couples TRBV5-4 to TRBJ2-3; TRBD2 fits 7 bases in the junction. The CDR3 protein: CASSGTNTDTQYF. The nucleotide sequence is given as TGTGCCAGCAGCGGGACTAACACAGATACGCAGTATTTT.